This T cell receptor (beta chain) was recovered during a study of cytomegalovirus exposure and HLA in healthy donors (dated 2017 in TCRdb). The study in broad terms: According to an earlier analysis of several hundred of the donors, about 179 million T cells yielded 117 million unique TCR beta sequences and 276 Gb of sequence data. The study aimed to test whether cataloging public T cell receptors could reveal signatures of past pathogen exposure. Because of strong linkage in the cohort, roughly five DR-DQ haplotypes were treated as single units for association and clustering. Donor age, sex, ethnicity and CMV serostatus were compiled together with the repertoire data. HLA typing included class I and class II loci at four-digit resolution. Of the 398 genotyped donors, around 81% fell in the genetic ancestry cluster associated with self-reported Caucasian donors. Roughly 320 gigabases of sequencing data and around 90 million unique TCR sequences made up an early release that covered 640 HLA-typed donors. To predict cytomegalovirus infection status, the study brought together high-throughput TCR immunosequencing, statistical association of individual TCRs with disease status, and machine learning. In addition to the first cohort of 666 subjects, a separate validation cohort of approximately 130 different subjects was used. A later genetic analysis used genome-wide SNP genotypes for about 60% of the roughly 670 donors, treating that subset as a discovery cohort. In a later analysis, previously published TCR beta repertoires from about 640 donors were re-analyzed and high-resolution HLA genotyping was added so that TCR occurrence patterns could be studied. An earlier analysis of around 540 of the donors applied high-throughput TCR beta sequencing to assess whether each TCR beta V gene segment acted as functional or pseudogenic. The number of typed donors differed by locus: roughly 629-640 for A, B, C, DRB1 and DQB1; 500 to 550 for DQA1; approximately 600 for DPA1; and 450 to 480 for DPB1. Rather than drawing on any new phenotypic data, the later analysis identified candidate immune exposures from TCR beta sequences and the way those sequences occurred across donors. The T cell repertoires of some 670 subjects were profiled by immunosequencing and related to cytomegalovirus serostatus. On average, roughly 240,000 unique TCR beta nucleotide sequences were sequenced per donor among a few hundred genotyped donors of the cohort, with roughly a sixth of those sequences being non-productive. All discovery cohort repertoires had been generated on a single sequencing platform. What the work shows at the level of the full study, not this receptor alone: In an earlier analysis of about 600 of the donors, most TCR beta V segments appeared in productive rearrangements about 87% or about 30% of the time, broadly matching IMGT annotations. For the cohort, immune exposure information was limited to CMV serostatus. In both the original and validation cohorts, the classifier was reported to diagnose cytomegalovirus status with high specificity and sensitivity. Assigning TCR associations to individual alleles was difficult when HLA alleles, especially DR and DQ, strongly co-occurred. In a later analysis, the rate of TCR association differed among HLA loci, with DRB1 alleles having the most associated TCRs and HLA-C alleles having the fewest. In vitro tests confirmed that a few of the cytomegalovirus-associated TCR beta chains recognize cytomegalovirus antigens. Most CMV-associated TCR beta chains appeared to be HLA-restricted in a later analysis, and the HLA associations seemed to be driven largely by CMV exposure. A later genetic analysis associated a missense DCLRE1C variant with V-gene and J-gene trimming of TCR beta chains, and an independent cohort replicated the association. A later analysis reported that several top co-occurrence clusters appeared linked to parvovirus B19, influenza, CMV and Epstein-Barr virus. The earlier analysis of some 540 of the donors excluded about 16 rarely observed V segments, including chromosome 9 orphons, because counts were too low. Linkage disequilibrium might explain the correlated functional status among segregating V segments, but an unknown experimental factor could not be ruled out. Specific HLA alleles were associated with 16,951 TCR beta sequences at a false discovery rate of 0.05 in a later analysis. Most TCR sequences were seen in very few donors, while some public TCRs were found in many individuals. A cluster of highly shared sequence variants was judged likely to represent a technical artifact of the sequencing pipeline. Some IMGT-functional V segments, including TRBV6-2 and TRBV6-3, could not be told apart with the 87-base-pair reads, so those segments were excluded. A later genetic analysis reported fewer N-insertions in productive TCRs among donors in an Asian-associated ancestry cluster than the approximately 670-donor mean. A later analysis found that HLA-associated TCR beta chains were more clonally expanded and had lower generation probabilities than equally common non-associated chains. HLA typing was unavailable for some donors at each locus, so association tests used only the typed subset. A further reported finding was that TCR beta sequences accurately predicted the HLA-A and HLA-B alleles for most subjects in the first cohort. In the study, 150 to 200 TCR beta chains were listed as associated with cytomegalovirus. This cohort had only TCR beta chains sequenced, and the lack of alpha or paired-chain data limited which features could be detected. Sequencing depth was assumed to be roughly uniform across donors in the presence/absence analyses, though that assumption may not hold. According to the authors, the approach could potentially be generalized to other disease states and immunological phenotypes.

In total, over 600 healthy bone marrow donors made up the cohort. At the time of sampling, every cohort member was nominally healthy, though immune exposures that went unrecorded were likely present. The donor was CMV seropositive and belonged to the group of some 290 seropositive cohort members. A peripheral blood sample was collected from each donor, and TCR beta sequencing was performed on peripheral blood mononuclear cells. Genomic DNA was extracted from the blood cell samples with the Qiagen DNeasy Blood Extraction Kit. CDR1 LNHDA and CDR2 SQIVND were looked up in the germline V gene (reference sequence). V gives up 4 bases and J gives up 8 bases, and the segment between their germline ends measures 17 bases. The CDR3 starts with the cysteine, ends with the phenylalanine, and has 14 residues. The CDR3 DNA has 42 bases and is translated from base 1. This clone was recorded a few times. No antigen is known for it. No much larger clone exists at a distance of one base, and base qualities are not known.

Library preparation was by the immunoSEQ multiplex PCR assay. For the multiplex PCR, a mixture combining 60 forward primers for TCR Vbeta segments and 13 reverse primers for TCR Jbeta segments was used. The CDR3 region of rearranged TCR beta genes was amplified from genomic DNA with a multiplex PCR assay. Amplified TCR beta libraries were sequenced as 87-base-pair reads on the Illumina HiSeq System. Per the authors' processing: Across the 700 or so repertoires, a later analysis counted approximately 75 million unique TCR beta chains, 9 million to 14 million of which were shared by at least two donors. Raw reads were error-corrected and collapsed into unique sequences by a nearest-neighbor algorithm in which closely related sequences were merged to remove PCR and sequencing errors. To assign V, D and J gene segments, CDR3 sequences were aligned to IMGT reference sequences. Each retained sequence needed at least a six-nucleotide match to both a V gene segment and a J gene segment. A rearrangement was called productive if the CDR3 had no stop codons and remained in frame with V and J, and every other rearrangement was called non-productive. CDR3 was defined according to IMGT convention as the region running from the second conserved V-encoded cysteine to the conserved J-encoded phenylalanine. In an earlier analysis of more than 550 of the donors, sequences lacking an unambiguous match to a single V gene segment were excluded. An earlier analysis of a few hundred of the donors called V segments functional above 56.7% productive rearrangements and segregating when the between-donor standard deviation exceeded 5%. A statistical classification framework was built for diagnosing cytomegalovirus status from the catalog of TCR beta chain sequences. In a later analysis, V and J genes were assigned by comparing TCR nucleotide sequences against IMGT/GENE-DB human TR gene sequences. The TCRdist pipeline was used in a later analysis to assign CDR3 sequences and most-parsimonious VDJ recombination scenarios. In a later analysis, each TCR beta chain was defined by its CDR3 amino acid sequence together with its V-gene family, and reads lacking a unique V-gene family were excluded. To address suspected cross-contamination and a sequencing artifact, a later analysis removed several hundred highly shared, low-generation-probability nucleotide sequences. In a later analysis, a clonal expansion index was calculated for each public chain from normalized within-repertoire ranks of inferred template counts. In a later analysis, generation probabilities were computed with a VDJ recombination model fitted to out-of-frame rearrangements, and the resulting probabilities were checked against IGoR. A later analysis scored TCR-TCR, TCR-HLA and TCR-CMV co-occurrence with hypergeometric tests, applying a repertoire-size bias correction to TCR pairs. To estimate false discovery rates, a later analysis permuted the HLA or CMV assignments 20 times. In a later analysis, co-occurring TCRs were grouped with DBSCAN, and TCRdist sequence similarity was added when clustering was performed within HLA-allele-positive subsets. Repertoires with fewer than 30,000 or more than 120,000 public chains were left out of co-occurrence clustering, as were four to six repertoires with anomalous nucleotide sharing. TCRdb provides this immuneACCESS table in a form limited to in-frame rearrangements. Some clones are lacking; in checked studies, under half of them reflect an unresolved V gene, and why the rest are absent is not known. V, J and clone size are taken as reported in that table, and D and trimming were inferred from the DNA itself. A total of 90,000 to 150,000 clones appear in this sample, roughly 9% of them only once. The top ten constitute 6% of the sample.

The source of this sequence is a woman aged 40 to 55 in good health and CMV-seropositive. Specimen: PBMCs. The chain is assembled from TRBV19 and TRBJ1-2; the D gene is not confidently resolved. The CDR3 protein: CASSNSGRREGYTF. The sequenced DNA: TGTGCCAGTAGTAATAGCGGGCGGCGGGAAGGCTACACCTTC.